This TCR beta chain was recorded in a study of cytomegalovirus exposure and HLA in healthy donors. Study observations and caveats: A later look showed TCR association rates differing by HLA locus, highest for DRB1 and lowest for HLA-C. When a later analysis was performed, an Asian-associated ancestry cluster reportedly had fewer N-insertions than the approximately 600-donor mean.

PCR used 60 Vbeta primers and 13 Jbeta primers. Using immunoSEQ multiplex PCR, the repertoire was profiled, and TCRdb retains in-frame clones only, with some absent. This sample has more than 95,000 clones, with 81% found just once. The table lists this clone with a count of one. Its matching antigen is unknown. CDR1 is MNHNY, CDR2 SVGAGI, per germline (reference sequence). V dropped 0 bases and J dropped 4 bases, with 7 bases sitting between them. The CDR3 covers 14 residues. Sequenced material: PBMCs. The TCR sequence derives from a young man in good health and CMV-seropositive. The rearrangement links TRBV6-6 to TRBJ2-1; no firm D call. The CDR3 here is CASSYSTGYNEQFF. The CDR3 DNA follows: TGTGCCAGCAGTTACTCGACTGGGTACAATGAGCAGTTCTTC.